Below, 30 T cell receptor beta chains from the same sample are listed, as sequenced in a study of patients and donors after allogeneic stem cell transplantation (dated by TCRdb to the early 2020s). Library prep was done by RT-PCR. TCRdb lists the instrument as NextSeq 550. TCRdb reanalyzed the raw reads on its own, using fastp at Q25 for trimming and MiXCR for clone calling, and kept in-frame beta chains. Each entry merges the rows of one CDR3 protein and shows their most common DNA and genes. A total of around 150,000 distinct CDR3 sequences appear in this sample, about a third of them only once. 50% to 65% of the sample is held by the ten biggest clonotypes. Sequencing input: blood, either unsorted or a sorted T cell fraction (not recorded which). The source is a human donor who was either an allogeneic HSCT recipient or a stem cell or donor lymphocyte infusion donor (not recorded which). It is not recorded whose cells these are; they may come from a transplant donor.

V gene TRBV12-3 or TRBV12-4 combines with J gene TRBJ1-2; D unresolved. This CDR3 region has 14 residues. Trimming removed 6 bases at V and 4 bases at J, with 15 bases between. The CDR3 is CASSLAVSSYGYTF. The CDR3 DNA reads TGTGCCAGCAGCCTCGCCGTCAGTTCCTATGGCTACACCTTC.

In this sample, this clonotype turned up a few times. The rearrangement joins TRBV28 to TRBJ1-2, with D perhaps matching TRBD1 (5 bases). Germline values: CDR1 MDHEN, CDR2 SYDVKM. Trimming left V 4 bases short and J 1 base short, with 16 bases between. There are 16 residues in the CDR3. Here the CDR3 DNA reads TGTGCCAGCAGTTCGCTCCGGGACTCCCGTAACTATGGCTACACCTTC. This gives the protein CASSSLRDSRNYGYTF.

The count of this clonotype is one. This sequence joins TRBV28 and TRBJ1-3; TRBD1 agrees at 10 bases. Germline V gives CDR1 MDHEN, CDR2 SYDVKM. The CDR3 covers 15 residues. V shed 3 bases, J shed 7 bases, and the junction held 6 bases outside the gene matches. CDR3 protein: CASSFTQTGGNTIYF. The CDR3 nucleotides read TGTGCCAGCAGTTTCACCCAGACAGGGGGCAACACCATATATTTT.

V gene TRBV20-1 combines with J gene TRBJ1-5, with 7 positions matching TRBD1. V shed 3 bases and J 2 bases; nucleotides not matched to a gene: 7. Germline V gene data show CDR1 as DFQATT and CDR2 as SNEGSKA (reference sequence). The CDR3 is 15 residues long. The CDR3: CSARPGTEGNQPQHF. In DNA, the CDR3 is TGCAGTGCTAGGCCCGGGACAGAAGGCAATCAGCCCCAGCATTTT.

This clonotype was seen more than once but under ten times. The J gene is TRBJ1-1, the V gene TRBV25-1, with D tentatively TRBD1 (6 bases). The CDR3 totals 13 residues. CDR1 is MGHDK, CDR2 SYGVNS, per germline. Trimming removed 4 bases at V and 10 bases at J, with 16 bases between. CDR3: CASSAHLGGAAFF. The CDR3 DNA follows: TGTGCCAGCAGTGCCCACTTAGGGGGGGCAGCTTTCTTT.

The V gene is TRBV20-1, the J gene TRBJ1-2, with D possibly being TRBD1 (5 bases). CDR3 length: 14 amino acids. Germline V lookup: CDR1 DFQATT, CDR2 SNEGSKA (reference sequence). Trimming left V 6 bases short and J 2 bases short, with 16 bases between. The CDR3 sequence: CSAMPRDLNYGYTF. The CDR3, as DNA: TGCAGTGCCATGCCCCGGGACCTAAACTATGGCTACACCTTC.

This clonotype was observed a few times. The chain recombines TRBV10-3 with TRBJ2-3; D might be TRBD2 (6 bases). Germline loops: CDR1 ENHRY, CDR2 SYGVKD. The CDR3 has 11 amino acids. The V end lost 9 bases, the J end lost 6 bases, and 10 bases lay between the germline ends. DNA of the CDR3: TGTGCCATGGGACGGGGGGATACGCAGTATTTT. This encodes CAMGRGDTQYF.

The rearrangement joins TRBV4-2 to TRBJ1-1; TRBD1 agrees at 7 bases. V lost 3 bases, J lost 1 base, and 8 bases stayed unmatched. The CDR3 covers 16 residues. Looked up from germline, CDR1 is LGHNA and CDR2 is YNFKEQ. The chain's CDR3 is CASSQITGVGNTEAFF. CDR3 DNA sequence: TGTGCCAGCAGCCAGATCACAGGGGTAGGGAACACTGAAGCTTTCTTT.

The gene calls are TRBV5-6 and TRBJ1-2; perhaps TRBD1 as D (6 bases). The CDR3 contains 11 residues. The germline V and J ends were trimmed by 9 bases and 8 bases, with 14 bases remaining between them. Germline V gene data show CDR1 as SGHDT and CDR2 as YYEEEE. The CDR3 loop is CATLGGGGYTF. CDR3 nucleotides: TGTGCCACCCTAGGGGGTGGCGGCTACACCTTC. Full variable domain (rest looked up from reference TRBV5-6 and TRBJ1-2): DAGVTQSPTHLIKTRGQQVTLRCSPKSGHDTVSWYQQALGQGPQFIFQYYEEEERQRGNFPDRFSGHQFPNYSSELNVNALLLGDSALYLCATLGGGGYTFGSGTRLTVV.

This clonotype has more than one count but fewer than ten. V gene TRBV7-2 combines with J gene TRBJ1-5; TRBD1 matches 9 bases. V was clipped by 4 bases and J by 1 base; unmatched bases: 14. This CDR3 contains 19 residues. Germline V gene sequence: CDR1 SGHTA, CDR2 FQGNSA. CDR3 in amino acids: CASSYRVGTGKWSNQPQHF. DNA of the CDR3: TGTGCCAGCAGCTACCGCGTCGGGACAGGGAAATGGAGCAATCAGCCCCAGCATTTT.

The genes are TRBV6-4 and TRBJ2-1; 11 bases align to TRBD2. From germline, CDR1 is MRHNA and CDR2 SNTAGT. The CDR3 is 15 residues long. The V and J ends lost 4 bases and 3 bases, in that order; junction bases with no gene match: 2. CDR3 residues: CASSVLAGDYNEQFF. The CDR3 coding sequence is TGTGCCAGCAGTGTACTAGCGGGGGACTACAATGAGCAGTTCTTC.

This clonotype turned up a few times. The rearrangement joins TRBV20-1 to TRBJ1-1; D is possibly TRBD1 (6 bases). The CDR3 loop spans 12 amino acids. Trimming removed 7 bases at V and 3 bases at J, with 12 bases between. CDR1 is DFQATT, CDR2 SNEGSKA, per germline (reference sequence). CDR3 sequence (DNA): TGCAGTGGTCACAGGGCGTACACTGAAGCTTTCTTT. Encoded protein: CSGHRAYTEAFF.

This clonotype occurred a few times. This sequence joins TRBV6-2 or TRBV6-3 and TRBJ1-5; unclear D gene. Trimming removed 5 bases from V and 3 bases from J, with 11 bases in between. Germline V gives CDR1 MNHEY, CDR2 SVGEGT. CDR3 size: 14 residues. CDR3 DNA: TGTGCCAGCAGTCCCCCGAGGAACAATCAGCCCCAGCATTTT. Translation gives CASSPPRNNQPQHF.

The J gene is TRBJ2-7, the V gene TRBV14; D not resolved. The ends were cut back, 4 bases at V and 6 bases at J, with 13 bases in the middle. Germline V CDR1 and CDR2: SGHDN, FVKESK. This CDR3 has 13 amino acids. CDR3 sequence reads: CASSPELGCEQYV. As DNA, the CDR3 is TGTGCCAGCAGCCCTGAGTTGGGGTGCGAGCAGTACGTC.

This chain connects TRBV13 to TRBJ2-3; D is possibly TRBD2 (7 bases). Trimming shortened V by 8 bases and J by 2 bases, and 20 bases separated the two germline ends. The CDR3 sequence is 16 residues long. Germline-derived CDR1 and CDR2 are PRHDT and FYEKMQ (reference sequence). The CDR3: CASSPGAGAVTDTQYF. CDR3 nucleotides: TGTGCCAGCTCCCCTGGGGCGGGGGCCGTCACAGATACGCAGTATTTT.

V gene TRBV20-1 combines with J gene TRBJ1-1; D remains unclear. The V and J ends lost 0 bases and 4 bases respectively, with 9 bases between them. Per the germline V gene, CDR1 is DFQATT and CDR2 is SNEGSKA (reference sequence). There are 13 residues in the CDR3. This chain's CDR3 is CSARDLFGTEAFF. CDR3 in DNA: TGCAGTGCTAGAGATCTCTTTGGCACTGAAGCTTTCTTT.

V is TRBV7-8 and J is TRBJ1-4, with 7 bases matching TRBD1. In germline, CDR1 is SGHVS, CDR2 FQNEAQ. V lost 1 base and J lost 7; bases outside the gene matches: 6. CDR3 length equals 15 residues. CDR3 in DNA: TGTGCCAGCAGCTTAGAACAGGGGAGACCTGAAAAACTGTTTTTT. This sequence encodes CASSLEQGRPEKLFF. The complete variable domain, with remaining parts taken from reference TRBV7-8 and TRBJ1-4, reads GAGVSQSPRYKVAKRGQDVALRCDPISGHVSLFWYQQALGQGPEFLTYFQNEAQLDKSGLPSDRFFAERPEGSVSTLKIQRTQQEDSAVYLCASSLEQGRPEKLFFGSGTQLSVL.

This clonotype was observed a handful of times. This sequence joins TRBV4-1 and TRBJ1-5, with TRBD1 matching over 7 bases. With V trimmed by 1 base and J by 3 bases, 9 bases remained unmatched. Per germline, CDR1 MGHRA and CDR2 YSYEKL. CDR3 size: 17 residues. The CDR3 protein is CASSQGVGGANNQPQHF. The CDR3 nucleotides are TGCGCCAGCAGCCAAGGGGTAGGGGGCGCCAACAATCAGCCCCAGCATTTT.

In nucleotides, the CDR3 is TGTGCTAGTGGCCTGTTGACCGGGACAGCCTACAATGAGCAGTTCTTC. This sequence encodes CASGLLTGTAYNEQFF. The chain employs TRBV12-5 and TRBJ2-1; 7 bases map to TRBD1. This CDR3 is 16 amino acids long. Germline V gives CDR1 LGHNT, CDR2 FRNRAP. V dropped 6 bases and J dropped 2; count of bases not matched to a gene: 10.

The V gene is TRBV20-1, the J gene TRBJ2-2; D is ambiguous. V lost 3 bases and J 5 bases, leaving 10 bases between the germline ends. Germline V gene sequence: CDR1 DFQATT, CDR2 SNEGSKA (reference sequence). The CDR3 is made up of 13 amino acids. In DNA, the CDR3 is TGCAGTGCTAGTTTCACTGAGACCGGGGAGCTGTTTTTT. Translation gives CSASFTETGELFF.

The chain combines TRBV28 with TRBJ2-7; D might be TRBD1 (6 bases). Germline V lookup: CDR1 MDHEN, CDR2 SYDVKM. The CDR3 consists of 16 residues. The germline V and J ends were trimmed by 7 bases and 5 bases, with 24 bases remaining between them. Here the CDR3 reads CASTSRLDRQPNEQYF. Written as DNA, the CDR3 is TGTGCCAGCACGTCTCGACTTGACAGGCAACCCAACGAGCAGTACTTC.

The chain is built from TRBV5-1 and TRBJ2-3, with D perhaps given as TRBD1 or TRBD2 (5 bases each). The CDR3 has 15 residues. The V gene's germline CDR1 is SGHRS and CDR2 YFSETQ. The ends were cut back, 4 bases at V and 0 bases at J, with 12 bases in the middle. Written as DNA, the CDR3 is TGCGCCAGCAGCAACTCTAGGGACAGCACAGATACGCAGTATTTT. It yields the protein CASSNSRDSTDTQYF.

In its sample, this clonotype was seen once. The gene calls are TRBV6-5 and TRBJ2-3; D perhaps matches TRBD2 (5 bases). CDR3 size: 12 residues. CDR1 is MNHEY and CDR2 is SVGAGI in the germline V gene. The V end was cut by 2 bases, the J end by 10 bases, with 10 bases between. In nucleotides, the CDR3 is TGTGCCAGCAGTTACGGAGAGGAGGCGCAGTATTTT. Translation: CASSYGEEAQYF.

The genes are TRBV9 and TRBJ1-6, with D unclear. Looked up from germline, CDR1 is SGDLS and CDR2 is YYNGEE. Between the trimmed V and J ends, which lost 6 bases and 3 bases, there was a span of 13 bases. CDR3 length equals 15 residues. CDR3 bases: TGTGCCAGCACCCTAGAGGCAGACTATAATTCACCCCTCCACTTT. Translation gives CASTLEADYNSPLHF.

This clonotype turned up a few times. The V and J genes are TRBV20-1 and TRBJ2-1, with TRBD2 as a possible D gene (6 bases). The V gene's germline CDR1 is DFQATT and CDR2 SNEGSKA (reference sequence). This CDR3 spans 18 amino acids. Trimming stripped 0 bases from V and 4 bases from J, with 22 bases between. The DNA of the CDR3 is TGCAGTGCTAGAGATAGGCTACCCTGGGGGGATAAATACAATGAGCAGTTCTTC. The encoded protein is CSARDRLPWGDKYNEQFF.

The rearrangement links TRBV9 to TRBJ1-3; D gene unclear. V lost 0 bases and J 8 bases, leaving 9 bases between the germline ends. The CDR3 spans 13 residues. Looked up from germline, CDR1 is SGDLS and CDR2 is YYNGEE. The DNA of the CDR3 is TGTGCCAGCAGCGTAGAGCTCGGGGACACCATATATTTT. Translated: CASSVELGDTIYF.

The chain links TRBV20-1 to TRBJ1-2; 8 bases are shared with TRBD1. J was trimmed by 4 bases and V by 3 bases; bases with no gene match: 4. Germline loops: CDR1 DFQATT, CDR2 SNEGSKA (reference sequence). CDR3 length: 13 residues. Here the CDR3 reads CSASDDRGYGYTF. In DNA, the CDR3 is TGCAGTGCTAGCGACGACAGGGGCTATGGCTACACCTTC.

This clonotype was recorded many times. The CDR3 DNA sequence: TGCAGCGTTGAAAGAGCGGAGAAACTGTTTTTT. This sequence encodes CSVERAEKLFF. The genes are TRBV29-1 and TRBJ1-4, with no clear D. The CDR3 has 11 residues. Germline CDR1 SQVTM, CDR2 ANQGSEA. With 2 bases removed from V and 11 bases from J, the gap between germline ends came to 9 bases.

This clonotype was counted only a few times. The chain is built from TRBV4-3 and TRBJ1-1; TRBD1 is a possible D gene (5 bases). V lost 0 bases and J 5 bases, leaving 13 bases between the germline ends. The CDR3 is 15 amino acids. Germline V gives CDR1 LGHNA, CDR2 YSLEER. CDR3 loop: CASSQDPDSWTEAFF. DNA for the CDR3: TGCGCCAGCAGCCAAGATCCAGACAGTTGGACTGAAGCTTTCTTT.

The J gene is TRBJ2-7, the V gene TRBV3-1; D gene uncertain. This CDR3 comprises 14 residues. Germline CDR1 and CDR2: LGHDT and YNNKEL (reference sequence). Trimming cost V 4 bases and J 1 base, with 11 bases left between them. CDR3 in DNA: TGTGCCAGCAGCCCTTCGACTGCGTCCTACGAGCAGTACTTC. Its protein product is CASSPSTASYEQYF.